The clone carrying this T cell receptor (beta chain) was seen at least ten times. This sample is part of a study of spatial heterogeneity in lung cancer. Noted time point: sample taken at primary tumor resection. No cells were sorted before sequencing. The whole RNA sequenced was extracted from tumor, nontumor lung or frozen PBMC. Germline assignment: CDR1 ENHRY and CDR2 SYGVKD. The ends were cut back, 3 bases at V and 4 bases at J, with 3 bases in the middle. The CDR3 runs 11 residues. TCRdb re-derived calls from the 5' RACE reads in MiXCR, one entry per CDR3 protein. The data show about 86,000 distinct CDR3 sequences, roughly an eighth seen once.

The sequencing used PBMCs, collected at surgery. The V gene is TRBV10-3, the J gene TRBJ2-5; no firm D call. This TCR was recovered from a male donor with early-stage non-small cell lung cancer. The CDR3 sequence is CAISDIETQYF. CDR3 nucleotide sequence: TGTGCCATCAGTGATATAGAGACCCAGTACTTC.